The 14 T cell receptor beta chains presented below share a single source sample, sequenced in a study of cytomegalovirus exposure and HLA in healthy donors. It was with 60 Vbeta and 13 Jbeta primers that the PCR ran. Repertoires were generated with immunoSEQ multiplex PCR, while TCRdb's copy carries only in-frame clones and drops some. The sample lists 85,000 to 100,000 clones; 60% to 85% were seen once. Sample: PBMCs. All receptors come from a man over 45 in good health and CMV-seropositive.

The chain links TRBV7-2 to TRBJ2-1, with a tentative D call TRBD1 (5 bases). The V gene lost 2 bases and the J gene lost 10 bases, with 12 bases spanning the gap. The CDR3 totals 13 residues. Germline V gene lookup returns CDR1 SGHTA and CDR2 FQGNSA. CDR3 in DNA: TGTGCCAGCAGCTTAAGCAGGGTTGGAGAGCAGTTCTTC. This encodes CASSLSRVGEQFF.

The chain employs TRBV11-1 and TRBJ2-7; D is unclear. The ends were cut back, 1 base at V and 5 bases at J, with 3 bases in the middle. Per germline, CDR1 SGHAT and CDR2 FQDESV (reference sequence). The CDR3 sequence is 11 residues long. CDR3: CASSLVDEQYF. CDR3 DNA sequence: TGTGCCAGCAGCTTAGTAGACGAGCAGTACTTC.

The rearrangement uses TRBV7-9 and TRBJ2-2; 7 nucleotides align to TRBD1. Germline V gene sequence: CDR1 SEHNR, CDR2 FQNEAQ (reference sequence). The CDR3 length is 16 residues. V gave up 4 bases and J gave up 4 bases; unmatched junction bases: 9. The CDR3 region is CASSSRQGLVTGELFF. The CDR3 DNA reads TGTGCCAGCAGCTCCAGACAGGGTCTGGTCACCGGGGAGCTGTTTTTT.

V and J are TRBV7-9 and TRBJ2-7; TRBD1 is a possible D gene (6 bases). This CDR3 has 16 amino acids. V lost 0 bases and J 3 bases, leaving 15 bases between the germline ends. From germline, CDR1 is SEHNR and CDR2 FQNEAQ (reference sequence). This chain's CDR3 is CASSLANRVGDYEQYF. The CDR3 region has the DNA TGTGCCAGCAGCTTAGCCAACAGGGTTGGGGACTACGAGCAGTACTTC.

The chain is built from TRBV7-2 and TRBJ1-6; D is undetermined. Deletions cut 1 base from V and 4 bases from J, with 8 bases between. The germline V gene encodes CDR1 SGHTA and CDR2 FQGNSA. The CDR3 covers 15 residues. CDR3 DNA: TGTGCCAGCAGCTTAGGTACACAGTATAATTCACCCCTCCACTTT. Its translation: CASSLGTQYNSPLHF.

The CDR3 bases are TGTGCCAGCAGGGGACAGGGGAACACTGAAGCTTTCTTT. Translated, it gives CASRGQGNTEAFF. The rearrangement links TRBV2 to TRBJ1-1; TRBD1 matches 9 bases. V dropped 6 bases and J dropped 1; count of bases not matched to a gene: 0. From germline, CDR1 is SNHLY and CDR2 FYNNEI. This CDR3 contains 13 residues. The full variable domain, its missing parts supplied by reference TRBV2 and TRBJ1-1, is EPEVTQTPSHQVTQMGQEVILRCVPISNHLYFYWYRQILGQKVEFLVSFYNNEISEKSEIFDDQFSVERPDGSNFTLKIRSTKLEDSAMYFCASRGQGNTEAFFGQGTRLTVV.

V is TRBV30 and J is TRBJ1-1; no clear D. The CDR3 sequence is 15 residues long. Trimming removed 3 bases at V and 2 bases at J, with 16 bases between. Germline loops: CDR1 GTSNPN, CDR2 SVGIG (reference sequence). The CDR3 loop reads CAWRVGGQVNTEAFF. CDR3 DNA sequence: TGTGCCTGGAGGGTGGGAGGCCAGGTAAACACTGAAGCTTTCTTT.

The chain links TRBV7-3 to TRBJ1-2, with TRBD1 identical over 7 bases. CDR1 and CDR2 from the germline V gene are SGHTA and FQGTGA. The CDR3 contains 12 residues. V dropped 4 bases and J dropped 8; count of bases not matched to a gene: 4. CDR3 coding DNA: TGTGCCAGCAGCTCAGACAGGGTGGGCTACACCTTC. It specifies CASSSDRVGYTF.

The CDR3 sequence is CASSLGGGLTRNEQFF. Written as DNA, the CDR3 is TGCGCCAGCAGCTTGGGTGGGGGCCTTACAAGAAACGAGCAGTTCTTC. This chain connects TRBV5-1 to TRBJ2-1, with D perhaps matching TRBD1 (6 bases). This CDR3 comprises 16 residues. Germline assignment: CDR1 SGHRS and CDR2 YFSETQ. Trimming shortened V by 0 bases and J by 10 bases, and 20 bases separated the two germline ends.

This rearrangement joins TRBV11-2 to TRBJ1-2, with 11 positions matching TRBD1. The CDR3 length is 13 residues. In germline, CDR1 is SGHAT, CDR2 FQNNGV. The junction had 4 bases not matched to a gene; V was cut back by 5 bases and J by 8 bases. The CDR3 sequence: CASSPWDRGGYTF. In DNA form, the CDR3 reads TGTGCCAGCAGCCCCTGGGACAGGGGGGGCTACACCTTC.

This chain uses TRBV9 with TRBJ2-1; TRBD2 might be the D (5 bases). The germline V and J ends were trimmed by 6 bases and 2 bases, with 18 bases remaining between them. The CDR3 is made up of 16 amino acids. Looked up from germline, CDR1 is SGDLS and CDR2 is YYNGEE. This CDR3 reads CASTQDSSPTYNEQFF. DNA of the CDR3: TGTGCCAGCACGCAGGACTCCTCCCCCACCTACAATGAGCAGTTCTTC.

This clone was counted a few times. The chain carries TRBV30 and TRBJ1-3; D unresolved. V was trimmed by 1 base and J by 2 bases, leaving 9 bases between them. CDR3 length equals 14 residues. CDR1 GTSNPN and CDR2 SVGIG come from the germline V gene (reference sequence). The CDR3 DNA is TGTGCCTGGAGTGGCGGGATTACTGGAAACACCATATATTTT. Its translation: CAWSGGITGNTIYF.

This CDR3 reads CASSLGTGGIDGYTF. The DNA of the CDR3 is TGTGCCAGCAGCTTAGGGACAGGGGGCATTGATGGCTACACCTTC. The chain couples TRBV13 to TRBJ1-2; 10 bases align to TRBD1. Losses at the gene ends were 0 bases for V and 6 bases for J; bases not matched to a gene: 4. This CDR3 has 15 amino acids. CDR1 is PRHDT, CDR2 FYEKMQ, per germline (reference sequence).

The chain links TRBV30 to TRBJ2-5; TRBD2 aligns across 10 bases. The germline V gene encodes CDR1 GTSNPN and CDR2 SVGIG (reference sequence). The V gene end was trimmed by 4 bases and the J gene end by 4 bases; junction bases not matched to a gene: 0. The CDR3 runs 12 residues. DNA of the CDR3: TGTGCCTGGACTAGCGGGGGAGAGACCCAGTACTTC. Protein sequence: CAWTSGGETQYF.